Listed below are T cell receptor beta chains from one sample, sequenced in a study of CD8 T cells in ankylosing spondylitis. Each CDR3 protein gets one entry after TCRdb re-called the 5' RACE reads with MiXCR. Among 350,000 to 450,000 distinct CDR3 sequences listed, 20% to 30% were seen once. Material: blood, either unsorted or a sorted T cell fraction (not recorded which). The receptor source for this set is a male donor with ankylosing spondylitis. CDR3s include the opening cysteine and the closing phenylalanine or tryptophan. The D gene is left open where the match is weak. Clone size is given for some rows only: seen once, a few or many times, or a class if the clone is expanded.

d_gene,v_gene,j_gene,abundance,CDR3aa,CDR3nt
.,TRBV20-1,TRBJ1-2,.,CSASLVGKLGYTF,TGCAGTGCTAGTTTAGTTGGAAAACTTGGCTACACCTTC
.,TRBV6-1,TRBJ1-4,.,CASSDLIPATNEKLFF,TGTGCCAGCAGTGACCTGATCCCTGCAACTAATGAAAAACTGTTTTTT
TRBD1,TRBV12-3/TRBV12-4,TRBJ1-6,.,CASTGTGLNSPLHF,TGTGCCAGCACCGGGACAGGGCTTAATTCACCCCTCCACTTT
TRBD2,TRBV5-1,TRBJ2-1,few,CASRFAGGNEQFF,TGCGCCAGCAGATTCGCGGGGGGCAATGAGCAGTTCTTC
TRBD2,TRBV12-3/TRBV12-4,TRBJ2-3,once,CASLAGGRPDTQYF,TGTGCCAGCCTAGCGGGAGGGCGTCCAGATACGCAGTATTTT
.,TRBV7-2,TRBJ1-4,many,CASSPGEALNEKLFF,TGTGCCAGCAGCCCGGGAGAGGCACTTAATGAAAAACTGTTTTTT
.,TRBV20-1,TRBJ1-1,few,CSAHSGLRSNTEAFF,TGCAGTGCCCATTCGGGACTGCGATCGAACACTGAAGCTTTCTTT
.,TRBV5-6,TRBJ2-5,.,CASSFIVGGQETQYF,TGTGCCAGCAGCTTCATTGTAGGGGGCCAAGAGACCCAGTACTTC
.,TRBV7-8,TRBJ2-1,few,CASSALNEQFF,TGTGCCAGCAGCGCCCTCAATGAGCAGTTCTTC
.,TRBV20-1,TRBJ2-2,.,CSAASDEGGELFF,TGCAGTGCCGCTAGCGATGAGGGCGGGGAGCTGTTTTTT
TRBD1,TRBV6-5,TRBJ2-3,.,CATGTVTDTQYF,TGTGCCACGGGGACAGTCACAGATACGCAGTATTTT
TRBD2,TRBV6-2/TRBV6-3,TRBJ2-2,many,CASSPGLTTGELFF,TGTGCCAGCAGCCCGGGACTAACAACCGGGGAGCTGTTTTTT
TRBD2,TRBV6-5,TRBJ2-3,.,CASSSILLAGTDTQYF,TGTGCCAGCAGTTCCATCCTTCTAGCGGGGACAGATACGCAGTATTTT
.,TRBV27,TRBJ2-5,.,CASRPRAQETQYF,TGTGCCAGCAGGCCCAGGGCTCAAGAGACCCAGTACTTC
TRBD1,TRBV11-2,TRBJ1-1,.,CASSLGGTGANTEAFF,TGTGCCAGCAGCTTAGGGGGGACAGGTGCGAACACTGAAGCTTTCTTT
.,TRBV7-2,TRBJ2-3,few,CASSLGYGGITDTQYF,TGTGCCAGCAGCTTAGGTTACGGCGGGATCACAGATACGCAGTATTTT
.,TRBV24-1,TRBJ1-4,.,CATSAPTHGMGEKLFF,TGTGCCACCAGTGCCCCCACGCACGGAATGGGCGAAAAACTGTTTTTT
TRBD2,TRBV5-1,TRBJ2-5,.,CATSCRMREGRETQYF,TGCGCCACAAGCTGTCGGATGCGGGAGGGCCGAGAGACCCAGTACTTC
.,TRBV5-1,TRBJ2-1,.,CASSSLPREWNNEQFF,TGCGCCAGCAGCTCCTTGCCCCGGGAGTGGAATAATGAGCAGTTCTTC
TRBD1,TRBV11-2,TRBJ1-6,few,CASSPLQGARNSPLHF,TGTGCCAGCAGTCCACTTCAGGGGGCGCGTAATTCACCCCTCCACTTT
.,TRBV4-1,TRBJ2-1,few,CASSQDVASNEQFF,TGCGCCAGCAGCCAAGATGTGGCTTCCAATGAGCAGTTCTTC
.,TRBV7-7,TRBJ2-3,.,CASSMYDTDTQYF,TGTGCCAGCAGCATGTACGACACAGATACGCAGTATTTT
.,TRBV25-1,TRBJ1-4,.,CASSEYPAGRDEKLFF,TGTGCCAGCAGTGAATATCCCGCAGGGCGTGATGAAAAACTGTTTTTT
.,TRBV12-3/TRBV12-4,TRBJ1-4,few,CASSSAATNEKLFF,TGTGCCAGCAGTTCGGCAGCAACTAATGAAAAACTGTTTTTT
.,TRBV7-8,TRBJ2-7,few,CASSFEEQYF,TGTGCCAGCAGCTTCGAAGAGCAGTACTTC
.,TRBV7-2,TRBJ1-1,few,CASSLGGWNTEAFF,TGTGCCAGCAGCTTGGGGGGCTGGAACACTGAAGCTTTCTTT